The sequence of this T cell receptor beta chain was determined in a study of blood T cell repertoires in COVID-19. Study-level information: From the United States, Italy and Spain came samples of acute and convalescent COVID-19. Nucleic acid was either cDNA or gDNA, and it came from T cells, B-cell-depleted T cells, or PBMCs.

In the study's own analysis: Reference gene primer amplification yielded estimated nucleated cell counts. The data were produced by immunoSEQ multiplex PCR, yet TCRdb's version contains in-frame clones alone and is incomplete. The DNA was the basis for D and trimming; V, J and clone size are from that table. Of 90,000 to 100,000 clones detected, approximately 82% appear once; the ten largest clones hold just under 25%. Germline trimming cut 4 bases from V and 1 base from J; bases unmatched to any gene: 3. The length of the CDR3 is 14 residues. The V gene's germline CDR1 is KGHSH and CDR2 LQKENI. Sequenced sample: peripheral blood. The rearrangement joins TRBV18 to TRBJ1-1; TRBD1 aligns across 7 bases. The source is a man in his 60s with acute or convalescent COVID-19. CDR3 DNA: TGTGCCAGCTCACAGGGGGCTCAGAACACTGAAGCTTTCTTT. Protein: CASSQGAQNTEAFF.